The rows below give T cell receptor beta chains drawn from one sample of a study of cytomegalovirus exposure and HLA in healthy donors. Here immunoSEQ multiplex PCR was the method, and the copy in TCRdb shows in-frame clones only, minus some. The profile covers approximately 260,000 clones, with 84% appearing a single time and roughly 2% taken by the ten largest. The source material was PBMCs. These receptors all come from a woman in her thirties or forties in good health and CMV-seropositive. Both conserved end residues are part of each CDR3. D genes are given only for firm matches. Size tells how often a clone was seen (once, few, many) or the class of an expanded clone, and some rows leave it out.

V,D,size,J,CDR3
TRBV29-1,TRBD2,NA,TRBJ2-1,CSLREGLVNEQFF
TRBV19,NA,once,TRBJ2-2,CASSGAAYTGELFF
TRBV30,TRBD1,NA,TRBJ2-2,CAWSPKFTGGRSTGELFF
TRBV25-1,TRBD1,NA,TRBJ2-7,CASRQTGADYEQYF
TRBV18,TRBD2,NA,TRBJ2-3,CASSPPSGRGTDTQYF
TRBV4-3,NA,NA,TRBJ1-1,CASSPPGAGSKAFF
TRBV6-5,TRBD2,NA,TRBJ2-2,CASSYAGGLIGELFF
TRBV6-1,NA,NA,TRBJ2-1,CASRPSLRGNEQFF
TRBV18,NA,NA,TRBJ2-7,CASSPNLAKSSYEQYF
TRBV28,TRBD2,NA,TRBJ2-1,CASSLTSGRGNEQFF
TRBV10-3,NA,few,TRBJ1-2,CAISVQGYNYGYTF
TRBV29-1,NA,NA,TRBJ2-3,CSVLGSSTDTQYF
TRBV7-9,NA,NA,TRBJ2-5,CASSREETQYF
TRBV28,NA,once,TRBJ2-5,CASRPGWEETQYF
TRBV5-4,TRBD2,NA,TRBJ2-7,CASSLGPGTSGHEQYF
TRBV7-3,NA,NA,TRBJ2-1,CASSQYYVNEQFF
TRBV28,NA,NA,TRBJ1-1,CASRTQRNTEAFF
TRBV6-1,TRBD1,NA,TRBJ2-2,CASSEQQQGPYTGELFF
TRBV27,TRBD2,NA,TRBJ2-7,CASSSGLHLGEQYF
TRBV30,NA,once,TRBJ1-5,CAWSVRGMGNQPQHF
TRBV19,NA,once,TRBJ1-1,CASSIIPGETEAFF
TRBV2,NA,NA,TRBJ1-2,CASRDNNYGYTF
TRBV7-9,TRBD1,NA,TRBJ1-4,CASSLRTGGNEKLFF
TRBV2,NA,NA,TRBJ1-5,CASTSGSHYSNQPQHF
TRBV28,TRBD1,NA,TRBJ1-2,CASSLRWTGMGYYGYTF
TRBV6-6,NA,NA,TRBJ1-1,CASSPGIMNTEAFF
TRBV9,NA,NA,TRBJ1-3,CASSVVSQLSGNTIYF
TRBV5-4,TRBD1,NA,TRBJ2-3,CASSLGGTGGLNTQYF
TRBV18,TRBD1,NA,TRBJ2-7,CASSPSGQGSYEQYF
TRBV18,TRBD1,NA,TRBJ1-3,CASSPDRGHGNTIYF
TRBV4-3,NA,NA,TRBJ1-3,CASSQGRGGLNTIYF
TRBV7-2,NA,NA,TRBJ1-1,CASSPVGGRTEAFF
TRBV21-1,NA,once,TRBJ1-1,CASSNGTEAFF
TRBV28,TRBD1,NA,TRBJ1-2,CASSTRTGGNYGYTF
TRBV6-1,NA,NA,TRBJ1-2,CASSEALYGYGYTF
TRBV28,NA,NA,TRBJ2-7,CASTTPGSGTYEQYF
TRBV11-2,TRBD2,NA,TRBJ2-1,CASSSALAGLYNEQFF
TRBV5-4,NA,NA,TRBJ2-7,CASSLVGDEQYF
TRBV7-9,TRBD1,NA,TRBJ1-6,CASSSRDRGNSPLHF
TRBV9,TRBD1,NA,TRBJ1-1,CASSRTGSNTEAFF
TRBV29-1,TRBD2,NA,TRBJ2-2,CSVTSGRVGELFF
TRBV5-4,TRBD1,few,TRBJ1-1,CASSLAGQGVNTEAFF
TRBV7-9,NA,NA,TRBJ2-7,CSSSLDGHYEQYF
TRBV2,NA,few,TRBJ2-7,CASNREGRMYEQYF
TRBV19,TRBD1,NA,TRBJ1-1,CASRDRGNTEAFF
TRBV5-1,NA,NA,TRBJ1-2,CASSLEQNNYGYTF
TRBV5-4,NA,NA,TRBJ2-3,CASSPRTPTTDTQYF
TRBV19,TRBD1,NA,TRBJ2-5,CASSKGQGQETQYF
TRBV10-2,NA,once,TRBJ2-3,CASSGWVADTDTQYF
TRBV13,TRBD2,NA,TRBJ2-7,CASSSWTSGRMYEQYF
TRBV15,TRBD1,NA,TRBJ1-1,CATSKPQGDTEAFF
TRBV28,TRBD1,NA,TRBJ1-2,CASSRRDRWRDGYTF
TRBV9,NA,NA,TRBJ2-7,CASSVGTGASYEQYF